The T cell receptor beta chain under discussion was sequenced for a study of blood T cell repertoires in COVID-19 (dated by TCRdb to about 2020). About the full investigation: Samples from collaborators originated in the United States, Italy and Spain and spanned both the acute and convalescent phases of COVID-19. Where HLA class I and class II types were available, the types were taken from metadata supplied by the sample provider, not from assay-based typing. Subjects who had been exposed to COVID-19, were actively infected with it, or had recovered from it provided the deeply sampled blood TCRbeta repertoires that made up the dataset. Samples were obtained from the ongoing ImmuneRACE study (first 160 participants) and from some 1,300 subjects provided by 6 global collaborators. The sample metadata nearly always contained a de-identified subject ID, COVID-19 status, age in years and sex. The repertoires were released in a freely available public database meant as a resource for research on the immune response to SARS-CoV-2. The prospective study material was composed of cDNA or gDNA derived from T cells, B-cell-depleted T cells, or PBMCs.

Whole blood was collected in K2EDTA tubes by collaborating institutions according to the institutions' own protocols. For TCRbeta analysis, collaborators shipped samples as frozen whole blood, isolated PBMCs, or DNA extracted from either of those sample types. Summary of the overall study and its limitations: Clinical and demographic metadata were provided uncurated, with the amount varying by source and participant.

TCRbeta CDR3 regions were amplified from genomic DNA by means of the immunoSEQ Assay, a bias-controlled multiplex PCR. The published analysis was carried out like this. The number of nucleated cells in each sample was estimated by amplification of reference gene primers within the assay. Sequence reads were collapsed and filtered to measure the absolute abundance of every unique TCRbeta CDR3 rearrangement. For each sample, productive Simpson clonality was calculated as the square root of Simpson's diversity index over productive rearrangements. The table comes from immuneACCESS by way of TCRdb, which keeps in-frame sequences with V and J called. Part of the clones is missing from these tables; in studies checked, under half for an unresolved V gene and the rest for unknown reasons. V, J and clone size are taken as reported in that table, and D and trimming were inferred from the DNA itself. The sample includes more than 150,000 clones, with almost 80% observed a single time. The ten top clones hold 26% of the sample.

CDR1 and CDR2 are read off the germline V gene (reference sequence) as SGHNT and YYREEE. V and J lose 4 bases and 4 bases, and a span of 15 bases separates them. There are 15 amino acids in the CDR3, from cysteine to phenylalanine inclusive. Only the CDR3 region is kept as DNA, spanning 45 bases read in frame from base 1. With respect to this clone: This clone's antigen is unknown. Per-nucleotide qualities are absent, and no much larger clonotype sits a single base away.

The sample comprised peripheral blood. This TCR came from a woman aged 70 to 79 with acute or convalescent COVID-19. The receptor chain draws on TRBV5-4 and TRBJ1-3; a tentative D match to TRBD1 spans 6 bases. The nucleotides read TGTGCCAGCAGCGCACAACAGGGCAACGGAAACACCATATATTTT. Protein translation: CASSAQQGNGNTIYF.